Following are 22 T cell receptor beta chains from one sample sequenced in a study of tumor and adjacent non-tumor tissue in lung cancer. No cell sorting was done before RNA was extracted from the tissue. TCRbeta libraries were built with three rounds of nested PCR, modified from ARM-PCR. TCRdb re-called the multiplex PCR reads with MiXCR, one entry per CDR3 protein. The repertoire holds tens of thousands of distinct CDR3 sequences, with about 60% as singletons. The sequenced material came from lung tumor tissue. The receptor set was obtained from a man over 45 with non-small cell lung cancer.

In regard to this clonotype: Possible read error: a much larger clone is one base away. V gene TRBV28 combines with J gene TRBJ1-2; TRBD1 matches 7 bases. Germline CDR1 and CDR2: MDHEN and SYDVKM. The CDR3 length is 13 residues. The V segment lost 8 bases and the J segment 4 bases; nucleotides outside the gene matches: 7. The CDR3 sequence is CASPYRGSYGYTF. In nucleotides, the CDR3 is TGTGCCAGCCCTTACAGGGGTTCCTATGGCTACACCTTC.

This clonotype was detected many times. The CDR3 region has the DNA TGTGCCAGCAGTTTACAGGGCCCTCTGGAGACCCAGTACTTC. Translating gives CASSLQGPLETQYF. This chain connects TRBV28 to TRBJ2-5; D may be TRBD1 (5 bases). V was shortened by 2 bases and J by 5 bases, with 12 bases between the two germline ends. The V gene's germline CDR1 is MDHEN and CDR2 SYDVKM. The CDR3 covers 14 residues.

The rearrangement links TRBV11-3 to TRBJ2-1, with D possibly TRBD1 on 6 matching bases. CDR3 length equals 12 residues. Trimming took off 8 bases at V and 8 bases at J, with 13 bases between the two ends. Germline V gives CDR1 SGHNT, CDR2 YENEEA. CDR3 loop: CASASYRDEQFF. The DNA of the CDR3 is TGTGCCAGCGCTAGCTACAGGGATGAGCAGTTCTTC.

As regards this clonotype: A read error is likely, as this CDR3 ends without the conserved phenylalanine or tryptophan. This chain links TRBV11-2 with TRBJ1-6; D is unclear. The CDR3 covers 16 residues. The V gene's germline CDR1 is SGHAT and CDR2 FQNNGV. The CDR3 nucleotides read TGTGCCAACAGCTTCTCGGGTCACAACTATAATTCACCCCTCCACTCT. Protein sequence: CANSFSGHNYNSPLHS.

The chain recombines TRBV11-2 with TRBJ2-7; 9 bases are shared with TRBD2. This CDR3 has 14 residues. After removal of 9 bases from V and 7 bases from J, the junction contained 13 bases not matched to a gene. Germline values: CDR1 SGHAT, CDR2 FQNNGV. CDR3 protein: CASSPRSSGGEQYF. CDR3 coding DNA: TGTGCCAGTAGCCCGAGGAGTAGCGGGGGAGAGCAGTACTTC.

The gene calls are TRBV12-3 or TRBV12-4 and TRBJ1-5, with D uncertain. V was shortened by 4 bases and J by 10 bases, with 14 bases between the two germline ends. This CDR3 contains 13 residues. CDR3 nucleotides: TGTGCCAGCAGTTCAGAGTTCTGGCGACCCCAGCATTTT. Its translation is CASSSEFWRPQHF.

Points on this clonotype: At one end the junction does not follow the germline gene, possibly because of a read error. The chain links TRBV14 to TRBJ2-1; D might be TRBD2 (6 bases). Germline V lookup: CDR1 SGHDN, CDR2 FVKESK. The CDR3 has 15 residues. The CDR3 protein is CASNPSVSSYNEQFF. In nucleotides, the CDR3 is TGTGCGAGCAACCCTAGCGTGAGCTCCTACAATGAGCAGTTCTTC.

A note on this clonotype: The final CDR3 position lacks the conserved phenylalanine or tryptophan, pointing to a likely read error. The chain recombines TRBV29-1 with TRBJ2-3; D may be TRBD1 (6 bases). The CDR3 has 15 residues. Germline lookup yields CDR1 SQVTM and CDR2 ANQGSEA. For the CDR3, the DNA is TGCAGCGTTGTGAGGCAGGGGACCAGCACAGATACTCAGTATTCT. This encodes CSVVRQGTSTDTQYS.

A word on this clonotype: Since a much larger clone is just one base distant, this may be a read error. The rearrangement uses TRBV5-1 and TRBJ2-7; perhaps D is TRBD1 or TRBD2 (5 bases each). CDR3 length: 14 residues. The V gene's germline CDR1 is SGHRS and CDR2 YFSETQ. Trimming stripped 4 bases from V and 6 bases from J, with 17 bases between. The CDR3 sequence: CASSGETVGAEQYF. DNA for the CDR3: TGCGCCAGCAGCGGTGAGACAGTGGGAGCCGAGCAGTACTTC.

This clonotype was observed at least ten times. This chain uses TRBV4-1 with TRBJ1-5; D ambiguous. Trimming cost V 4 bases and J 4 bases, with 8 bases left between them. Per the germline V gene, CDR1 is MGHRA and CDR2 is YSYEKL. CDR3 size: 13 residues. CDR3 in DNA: TGCGCCAGCAGCCGAGAACAGAATCAGCCCCAGCATTTT. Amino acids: CASSREQNQPQHF.

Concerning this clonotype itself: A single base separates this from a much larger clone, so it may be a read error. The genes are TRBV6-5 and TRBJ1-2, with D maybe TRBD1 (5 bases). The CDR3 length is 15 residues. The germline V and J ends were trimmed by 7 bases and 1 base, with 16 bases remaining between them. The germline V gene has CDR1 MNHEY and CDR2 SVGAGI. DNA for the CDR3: TGTGCCAGCACCAGATTCGGGGGGGATAACTATGGCTACACCTTC. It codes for CASTRFGGDNYGYTF.

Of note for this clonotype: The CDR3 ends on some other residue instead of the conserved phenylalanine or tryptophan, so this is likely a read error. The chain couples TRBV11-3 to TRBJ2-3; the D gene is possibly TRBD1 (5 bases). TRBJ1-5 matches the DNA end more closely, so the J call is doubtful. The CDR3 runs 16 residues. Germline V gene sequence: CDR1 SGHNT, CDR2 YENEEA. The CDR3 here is CASSPGTSGIADTQHL. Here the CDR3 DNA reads TGTGCCAGCAGCCCAGGGACTAGCGGGATTGCAGATACGCAGCATTTG.

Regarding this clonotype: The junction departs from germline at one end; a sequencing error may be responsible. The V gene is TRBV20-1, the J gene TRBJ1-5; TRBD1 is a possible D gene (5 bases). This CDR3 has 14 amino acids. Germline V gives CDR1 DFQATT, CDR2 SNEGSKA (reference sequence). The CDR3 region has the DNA TGCAGTGCTAGCGATGCAGGGAGGAATCAGCCCCGGTATTTT. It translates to CSASDAGRNQPRYF.

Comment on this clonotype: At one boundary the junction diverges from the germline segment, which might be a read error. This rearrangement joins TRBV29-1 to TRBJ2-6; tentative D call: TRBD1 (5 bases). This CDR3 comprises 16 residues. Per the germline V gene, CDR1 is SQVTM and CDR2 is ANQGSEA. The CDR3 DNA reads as TGCAGCGTTACTTCCGGTGACGCATCTGGGGCCAACGTCCTGGCTTTT. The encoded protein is CSVTSGDASGANVLAF.

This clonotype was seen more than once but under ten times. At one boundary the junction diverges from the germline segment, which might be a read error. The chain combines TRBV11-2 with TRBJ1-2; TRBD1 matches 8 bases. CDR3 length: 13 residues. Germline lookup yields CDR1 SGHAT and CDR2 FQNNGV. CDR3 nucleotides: TGTGCCATCAGCTTAGCGGGGACAGGCCTCCACACCTTC. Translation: CAISLAGTGLHTF. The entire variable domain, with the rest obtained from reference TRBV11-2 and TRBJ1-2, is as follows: EAGVAQSPRYKIIEKRQSVAFWCNPISGHATLYWYQQILGQGPKLLIQFQNNGVVDDSQLPKDRFSAERLKGVDSTLKIQPAKLEDSAVYLCAISLAGTGLHTFGSGTRLTVV.

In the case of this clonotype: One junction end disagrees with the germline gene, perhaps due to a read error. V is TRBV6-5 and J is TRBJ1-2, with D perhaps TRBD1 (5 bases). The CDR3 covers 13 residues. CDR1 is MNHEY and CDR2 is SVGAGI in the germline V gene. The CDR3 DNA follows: TGTGCCAGCAGTTACAAACAGGTGTATGGTTACACCTTC. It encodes CASSYKQVYGYTF.

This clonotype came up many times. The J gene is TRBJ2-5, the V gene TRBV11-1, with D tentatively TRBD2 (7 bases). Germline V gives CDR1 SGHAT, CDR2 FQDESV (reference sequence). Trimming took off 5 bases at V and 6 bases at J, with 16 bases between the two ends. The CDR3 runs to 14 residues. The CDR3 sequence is CASSPGGGLKTQYF. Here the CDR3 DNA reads TGTGCCAGCAGCCCAGGCGGGGGCTTAAAGACCCAGTACTTC.

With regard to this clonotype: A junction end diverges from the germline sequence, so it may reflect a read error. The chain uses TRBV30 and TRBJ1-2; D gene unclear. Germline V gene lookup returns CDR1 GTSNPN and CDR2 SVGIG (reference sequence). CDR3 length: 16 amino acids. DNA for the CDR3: TGTGCCTGGAGTCCGCAAGGCGCGGGAATGGGCTATGGCTACACCTTT. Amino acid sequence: CAWSPQGAGMGYGYTF.

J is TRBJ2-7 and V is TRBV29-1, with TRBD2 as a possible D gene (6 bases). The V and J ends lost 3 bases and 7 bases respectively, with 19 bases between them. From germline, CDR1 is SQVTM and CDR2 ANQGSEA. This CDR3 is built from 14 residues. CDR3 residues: CSVERLDSVHEQYF. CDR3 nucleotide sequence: TGCAGCGTTGAGAGACTAGATTCGGTTCATGAGCAGTACTTC.

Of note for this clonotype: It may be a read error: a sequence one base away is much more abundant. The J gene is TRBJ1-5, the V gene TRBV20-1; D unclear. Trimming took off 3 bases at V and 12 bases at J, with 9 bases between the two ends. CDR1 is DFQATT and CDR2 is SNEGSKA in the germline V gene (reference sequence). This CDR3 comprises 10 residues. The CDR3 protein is CSASEELQHF. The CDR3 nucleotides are TGCAGTGCTAGCGAGGAGCTCCAGCATTTT.

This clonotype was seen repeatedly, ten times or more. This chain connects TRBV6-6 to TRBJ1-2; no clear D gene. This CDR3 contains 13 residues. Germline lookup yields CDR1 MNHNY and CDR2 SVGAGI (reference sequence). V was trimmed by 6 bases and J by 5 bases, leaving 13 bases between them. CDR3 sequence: CASRPDGEYGYTF. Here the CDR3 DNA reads TGTGCCAGCAGACCAGACGGAGAATATGGCTACACCTTC.

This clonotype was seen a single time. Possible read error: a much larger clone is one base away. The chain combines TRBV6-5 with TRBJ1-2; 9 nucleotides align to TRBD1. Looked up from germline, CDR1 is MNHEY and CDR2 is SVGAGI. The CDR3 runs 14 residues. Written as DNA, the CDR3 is TGTGCCAGCAGTGGAAGGACAGGGGAAATTGGCTGCACCTTC. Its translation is CASSGRTGEIGCTF.